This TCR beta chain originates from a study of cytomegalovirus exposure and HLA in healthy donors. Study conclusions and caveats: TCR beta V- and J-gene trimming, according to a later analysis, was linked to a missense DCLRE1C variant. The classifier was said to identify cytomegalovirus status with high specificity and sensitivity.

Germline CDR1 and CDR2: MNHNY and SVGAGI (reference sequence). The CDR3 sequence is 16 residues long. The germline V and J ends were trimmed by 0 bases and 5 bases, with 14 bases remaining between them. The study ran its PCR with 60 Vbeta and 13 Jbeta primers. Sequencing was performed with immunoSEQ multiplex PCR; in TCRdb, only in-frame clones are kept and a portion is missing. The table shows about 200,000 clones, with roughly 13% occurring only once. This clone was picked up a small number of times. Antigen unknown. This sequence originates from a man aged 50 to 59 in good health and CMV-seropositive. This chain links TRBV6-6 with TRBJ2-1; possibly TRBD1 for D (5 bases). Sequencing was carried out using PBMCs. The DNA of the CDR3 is TGTGCCAGCAGTTACTCGAAGGGCGCCAGGGACAATGAGCAGTTCTTC. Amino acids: CASSYSKGARDNEQFF.